Listed below are T cell receptor beta chains from one sample, sequenced in a study of CD8+ T cells in alopecia areata. Sequenced by immunoSEQ multiplex PCR; TCRdb stores in-frame clones only, minus some. The table shows roughly 180,000 clones, with about 55% occurring only once. The source was CD8+ T cells sorted from blood, collected at week 24, from a patient treated with tofacitinib. The receptors stem from a human donor with alopecia areata. The CDR3 runs from the conserved cysteine through the conserved F or W. Each record gives: D gene, J gene, clone size, V gene, CDR3 length, CDR3 DNA, CDR3 protein. A D gene is named only where the DNA matches it firmly. Some rows mark clone size as missing; the rest say once, few, many or name a class of expanded clone.

NA,TRBJ1-1,NA,TRBV13,14,TGTGCCAGCAGCTTAGGGGCTCTGGGCACTGAAGCTTTCTTT,CASSLGALGTEAFF
TRBD1,TRBJ1-6,few,TRBV27,15,TGTGCCACCCGTCGGGCAGGGGGAACTAATTCACCCCTCCACTTT,CATRRAGGTNSPLHF
TRBD1,TRBJ2-1,NA,TRBV6-6,13,TGTGCCAGCAGCACGGACAGGGGCAATGAGCAGTTCTTC,CASSTDRGNEQFF
NA,TRBJ2-2,NA,TRBV19,14,TGTGCCACCCCCAGGGGGGCGAACACCGGGGAGCTGTTTTTT,CATPRGANTGELFF
NA,TRBJ2-7,once,TRBV19,14,TGTGCCAGTAGTATCTCGGCCGGGTCCTACGAGCAGTACTTC,CASSISAGSYEQYF
NA,TRBJ1-4,few,TRBV7-8,21,TGTGCCAGCAGCCGACGCCCCCTAGATGACCAACAACTCTGGACTAATGAAAAACTGTTTTTT,CASSRRPLDDQQLWTNEKLFF
NA,TRBJ2-1,few,TRBV7-9,13,TGTGCCAGCAGCCTGACGAGCAACTATGAGCAGTTCTTC,CASSLTSNYEQFF
NA,TRBJ1-2,medium-sized,TRBV7-2,14,TGTGCCAGCAGCTTAGTGGGCTCCAGCTATGGCTACACCTTC,CASSLVGSSYGYTF
NA,TRBJ1-2,NA,TRBV9,15,TGTGCCAGCAGCGTCTCCGGGTCTACGGGGAGTAGCTACACCTTC,CASSVSGSTGSSYTF
NA,TRBJ1-2,few,TRBV5-6,14,TGTGCCAGCAGCTTTTTGTTGGCGGAAGATGGCTACACCTTC,CASSFLLAEDGYTF
NA,TRBJ2-1,NA,TRBV29-1,13,TGCAGCGTTGTTGCCCTAGCATCCAATGAGCAGTTCTTC,CSVVALASNEQFF
NA,TRBJ2-5,NA,TRBV30,14,TGTGCCTGGAGTGAGGGACTCGCAGAAGAGACCCAGTACTTC,CAWSEGLAEETQYF
NA,TRBJ2-7,few,TRBV30,13,TGTGCCTGGAGGGTCCAGGGGACCTACGAGCAGTACTTC,CAWRVQGTYEQYF
NA,TRBJ2-6,NA,TRBV30,15,TGTGCCTGGGAGGGTACTGGCTCTGGGGCCAACGTCCTGACTTTC,CAWEGTGSGANVLTF
TRBD1,TRBJ1-2,NA,TRBV9,18,TGTGCCAGCAGCGTAGCTAGGGATGGGACAGGCCTAAACTATGGCTACACCTTC,CASSVARDGTGLNYGYTF
NA,TRBJ2-1,few,TRBV29-1,12,TGCAGCGTATACAGGGAATCAGGCGAGCAGTTCTTC,CSVYRESGEQFF
NA,TRBJ2-7,few,TRBV15,15,TGTGCCACCAGCAACGGAGAGAGTTGGGTCTCCGAGCAGTACTTC,CATSNGESWVSEQYF
NA,TRBJ2-6,NA,TRBV5-1,16,TGCGCCAGCAGCTTGGACAGGGCGACTGGGGCCAACGTCCTGACTTTC,CASSLDRATGANVLTF
NA,TRBJ1-1,NA,TRBV9,13,TGTGCCAGCAGCGTAGAGACGAACACTGAAGCTTTCTTT,CASSVETNTEAFF
NA,TRBJ2-2,NA,TRBV29-1,14,TGCAGCGTTGACGGGGCGACGAACACCGGGGAGCTGTTTTTT,CSVDGATNTGELFF
NA,TRBJ1-4,NA,TRBV30,13,TGTGCCTGGAGTCCTGACTCGGATGAAAAACTGTTTTTT,CAWSPDSDEKLFF
TRBD2,TRBJ2-1,NA,TRBV29-1,14,TGCAGCGTTGAGCTAGCGGACTCCTACAATGAGCAGTTCTTC,CSVELADSYNEQFF
NA,TRBJ2-7,NA,TRBV5-1,14,TGCGCCAGCAGCTTGATGGCCAGGGACTACGAGCAGTACTTC,CASSLMARDYEQYF
NA,TRBJ1-2,NA,TRBV25-1,16,TGTGCCAGCAGTGCCCCCGGGACGGCGGCTATCTATGGCTACACCTTC,CASSAPGTAAIYGYTF
TRBD2,TRBJ2-3,NA,TRBV10-3,13,TGTGCCATCACCGAGACTAGCCAAGATACGCAGTATTTT,CAITETSQDTQYF
NA,TRBJ2-3,few,TRBV19,13,TGTGCCAGTAGTCAAGGCTACGCGGATACGCAGTATTTT,CASSQGYADTQYF
NA,TRBJ2-2,few,TRBV10-3,12,TGTGCCATCATGTTTACTTCCGGGGAGCTGTTTTTT,CAIMFTSGELFF
NA,TRBJ2-5,few,TRBV2,11,TGTGCCAGCAGTGATAGGGGGACCCAGTACTTC,CASSDRGTQYF
NA,TRBJ1-1,NA,TRBV4-3,15,TGCGCCAGCAGCCAAGTAATGGCACCTAACACTGAAGCTTTCTTT,CASSQVMAPNTEAFF
NA,TRBJ2-7,NA,TRBV9,14,TGTGCCAGCAGCGTAGGTAAGGGATTCAACGAGCAGTACTTC,CASSVGKGFNEQYF
NA,TRBJ1-1,few,TRBV29-1,12,TGCAGCGGGGTCCCGGAGAACACTGAAGCTTTCTTT,CSGVPENTEAFF
TRBD1,TRBJ1-1,few,TRBV11-2,18,TGTGCCAGCAGTATGCGCCCGGGACAGGGGGCCGGGGATACTGAAGCTTTCTTT,CASSMRPGQGAGDTEAFF
NA,TRBJ1-6,few,TRBV27,15,TGTGCCAGCAGTTTAGGGAGCGGGGGATTAACACCCCTCCACTTT,CASSLGSGGLTPLHF
TRBD1,TRBJ2-7,NA,TRBV27,12,TGTGCCAGCTCGGACAGGGGCGACGAGCAGTACTTC,CASSDRGDEQYF
NA,TRBJ1-2,few,TRBV2,12,TGTGCCAGCCGCGGGACGGACTATGGCTACACCTTC,CASRGTDYGYTF
NA,TRBJ1-1,few,TRBV29-1,11,TGCAGCGTTGAGTCGAACACTGAAGCTTTCTTT,CSVESNTEAFF
NA,TRBJ2-1,NA,TRBV2,13,TGTGCCAGCAAAGGACCGAGATACAATGAGCAGTTCTTC,CASKGPRYNEQFF
NA,TRBJ2-2,NA,TRBV29-1,10,TGCAGCGTTGAGAGCGGGGAGCTGTTTTTT,CSVESGELFF
TRBD2,TRBJ2-1,once,TRBV30,15,TGTGCCTGGAGTGTAATGAGCGGGGGGGCCAGTGAGCAGTTCTTC,CAWSVMSGGASEQFF
NA,TRBJ1-1,few,TRBV28,13,TGTGCCAGCAGCCCGACCGGTAACACTGAAGCTTTCTTT,CASSPTGNTEAFF
NA,TRBJ1-5,NA,TRBV6-1,15,TGTGCCAGCAGGGCCTATGACAGTAGCAATCAGCCCCAGCATTTT,CASRAYDSSNQPQHF
NA,TRBJ2-4,NA,TRBV4-3,14,TGCGCCAGCAGCCAAGATTCAGGGATAAACATTCAGTACTTC,CASSQDSGINIQYF
NA,TRBJ2-7,NA,TRBV30,19,TGTGCCTGGAACGGCGAGGCGGGTATCACCTTACCCCTTACCTACGAGCAGTACTTC,CAWNGEAGITLPLTYEQYF
TRBD1,TRBJ2-7,NA,TRBV5-6,14,TGTGCCAGCAGCACCGGGACAGGGAACTACGAGCAGTACTTC,CASSTGTGNYEQYF
TRBD2,TRBJ2-1,NA,TRBV4-3,17,TGCGCCAGCAGCCAAGATGAGGCTAGCGGGGAGTACAATGAGCAGTTCTTC,CASSQDEASGEYNEQFF
TRBD1,TRBJ1-5,few,TRBV4-1,16,TGCGCCAGCAGCCCAAGACAGGGCGTAACCAATCAGCCCCAGCATTTT,CASSPRQGVTNQPQHF
TRBD2,TRBJ2-1,NA,TRBV5-1,20,TGCGCCAGCAGCTTACTTACTAGCGGGGGGACCCTAATCTCCTACAATGAGCAGTTCTTC,CASSLLTSGGTLISYNEQFF
NA,TRBJ2-7,NA,TRBV7-9,16,TGTGCCAGCAGCTTATCGCGGGGTGCTCTGGGAGACGAGCAGTACTTC,CASSLSRGALGDEQYF
NA,TRBJ2-3,NA,TRBV7-3,14,TGTGCCAGCAGCCCCTGGGGAAGCACAGATACGCAGTATTTT,CASSPWGSTDTQYF
NA,TRBJ1-2,few,TRBV29-1,16,TGCAGCGTTGAAGATCCCGGGGAAGGGATAAGCTATGGCTACACCTTC,CSVEDPGEGISYGYTF
TRBD1,TRBJ1-2,NA,TRBV2,16,TGTGCCAGCAGTGTCCCCAGACAGGGGGGGTTTGATGGCTACACCTTC,CASSVPRQGGFDGYTF
NA,TRBJ2-6,NA,TRBV13,12,TGTGCCAGCAACTCTGGGGCCAACGTCCTGACTTTC,CASNSGANVLTF
NA,TRBJ1-5,NA,TRBV30,14,TGTGCCTGGAGTGACAAACAGTACAATCAGCCCCAGCATTTT,CAWSDKQYNQPQHF
NA,TRBJ1-5,NA,TRBV27,16,TGTGCCAGCAGTCCCCAGGGGTGGGGTAGCAATCAGCCCCAGCATTTT,CASSPQGWGSNQPQHF